Shown below are 20 T cell receptor beta chains from a single sample sequenced in a study of T cell responses to AZD1222 COVID-19 vaccine. Sequencing used immunoSEQ multiplex PCR; TCRdb keeps in-frame clones, though not all of them. The sample has 140,000 or so clones, about 88% seen once; the top ten hold about 4.5%. This sample comprised peripheral blood, obtained on day 0 of AZD1222 vaccination. All receptors derive from an adult in good health.

The CDR3 region is CASSQGVEAFF. The CDR3 coding sequence is TGTGCCAGCAGTCAGGGGGTTGAAGCTTTCTTT. The gene calls are TRBV12-3 or TRBV12-4 and TRBJ1-1; 7 bases are a match to TRBD1. CDR3 length: 11 residues. V lost 5 bases and J lost 7; bases outside the gene matches: 1.

The chain combines TRBV4-1 with TRBJ1-4; TRBD1 aligns across 7 bases. Germline V gene sequence: CDR1 MGHRA, CDR2 YSYEKL. The ends lost 0 bases at V and 8 bases at J; junction bases unmatched: 6. This CDR3 contains 15 residues. CDR3 nucleotide sequence: TGCGCCAGCAGCCAAGAAGGGGGCGGTCGAGAAAAACTGTTTTTT. Protein product: CASSQEGGGREKLFF.

The J gene is TRBJ1-5, the V gene TRBV6-1, with D hard to call. The CDR3 length is 15 residues. V lost 3 bases to trimming and J lost 0 bases, with 9 bases between them. The germline CDR1 and CDR2 sequences are MNHNS and SASEGT. CDR3: CASSEYGYSNQPQHF. The CDR3 coding sequence is TGTGCCAGCAGTGAGTACGGTTATAGCAATCAGCCCCAGCATTTT.

The gene calls are TRBV27 and TRBJ2-7; 9 bases are a match to TRBD2. CDR3 length: 14 amino acids. J was trimmed by 0 bases and V by 6 bases; bases with no gene match: 3. The V gene's germline CDR1 is MNHEY and CDR2 SMNVEV (reference sequence). DNA of the CDR3: TGTGCCAGCAGCCTAGCGGGGTTCTCCTACGAGCAGTACTTC. It codes for CASSLAGFSYEQYF.

The rearrangement links TRBV19 to TRBJ2-1; 8 nucleotides agree with TRBD2. This CDR3 contains 17 residues. V gave up 6 bases and J gave up 0 bases; unmatched junction bases: 10. Per germline, CDR1 LNHDA and CDR2 SQIVND (reference sequence). The CDR3 coding sequence is TGTGCCAGTAGCCAGGGCCTTAGCGGGGCCTCCTACAATGAGCAGTTCTTC. Translating it yields CASSQGLSGASYNEQFF.

This clone was seen once. The CDR3 loop is CASSSIIGREQYF. The CDR3 coding sequence is TGTGCCAGCAGTAGTATTATTGGGCGGGAGCAGTACTTC. The chain couples TRBV3-1 (or the pseudogene TRBV3-2) to TRBJ2-7; no clear D gene. Trimming pared 6 bases from V and 7 bases from J, leaving 16 bases between. This CDR3 comprises 13 residues. Germline V CDR1 and CDR2: LGHDT, YNNKEL (reference sequence).

This clone was picked up one time. V usage is TRBV24-1 and J usage is TRBJ2-1; D possibly matches TRBD1 or TRBD2 (5 bases each). This CDR3 region has 15 residues. Germline-derived CDR1 and CDR2 are KGHDR and SFDVKD. V dropped 4 bases and J dropped 0 bases, with 9 bases sitting between them. The CDR3 sequence is CATSDPGTSYNEQFF. The CDR3 DNA follows: TGTGCCACCAGTGACCCAGGGACCTCCTACAATGAGCAGTTCTTC.

The chain combines TRBV2 with TRBJ2-7, with 7 bases fitting TRBD1. The CDR3 totals 12 residues. Per germline, CDR1 SNHLY and CDR2 FYNNEI. V dropped 6 bases and J dropped 6; count of bases not matched to a gene: 5. This CDR3 reads CASRRTGAEQYF. CDR3 nucleotides: TGTGCCAGCAGACGTACAGGGGCCGAGCAGTACTTC.

The V call is TRBV29-1, the J call TRBJ1-2; perhaps TRBD1 as D (5 bases). Germline loops: CDR1 SQVTM, CDR2 ANQGSEA. The CDR3 covers 13 residues. V was shortened by 1 base and J by 8 bases, with 14 bases between the two germline ends. Here the CDR3 DNA reads TGCAGCGTTGAAGGGCAGGGCTGGTTGGGCTACACCTTC. It yields the protein CSVEGQGWLGYTF. The full variable domain, in which reference TRBV29-1 and TRBJ1-2 provide the parts outside the CDR3, is SAVISQKPSRDICQRGTSLTIQCQVDSQVTMMFWYRQQPGQSLTLIATANQGSEATYESGFVIDKFPISRPNLTFSTLTVSNMSPEDSSIYLCSVEGQGWLGYTFGSGTRLTVV.

In this sample, this clone turned up once. V is TRBV4-2 and J is TRBJ2-7, with a weak D call TRBD2 (6 bases). Between the trimmed V and J ends, which lost 2 bases and 3 bases, there was a span of 17 bases. CDR1 is LGHNA and CDR2 is YNFKEQ in the germline V gene. The CDR3 covers 16 residues. CDR3 DNA: TGTGCCAGCAGCCAAAATACTGGACTAATCCTCTACGAGCAGTACTTC. This sequence encodes CASSQNTGLILYEQYF.

This clone was recorded only once. The chain is built from TRBV5-8 and TRBJ2-3, with TRBD1 identical over 7 bases. The CDR3 totals 14 residues. Germline CDR1 SGHTS, CDR2 YDEGEE. V lost 3 bases and J lost 3; bases outside the gene matches: 4. In nucleotides, the CDR3 is TGTGCCAGCAGCTCCGACAGGGCTACAGATACGCAGTATTTT. This encodes CASSSDRATDTQYF.

V and J are TRBV5-1 and TRBJ1-4; maybe TRBD1 (6 bases). CDR1 is SGHRS, CDR2 YFSETQ, per germline. V was clipped by 5 bases and J by 0 bases, with 11 bases between them. CDR3 size: 15 residues. CDR3 region: CASRDRFSTNEKLFF. As DNA, the CDR3 is TGCGCCAGCAGGGACAGATTTTCAACTAATGAAAAACTGTTTTTT.

The rearrangement joins TRBV20-1 to TRBJ2-1; TRBD2 might be the D (6 bases). The length of the CDR3 is 11 residues. Per germline, CDR1 DFQATT and CDR2 SNEGSKA (reference sequence). As DNA, the CDR3 is TGCAGCGGGAGACAGTACAATGAGCAGTTCTTC. Translation gives CSGRQYNEQFF.

The V call is TRBV12-3 or TRBV12-4, the J call TRBJ1-1; 7 nucleotides match TRBD1. V shed 6 bases and J 0 bases; nucleotides not matched to a gene: 1. The CDR3 has 13 amino acids. Here the CDR3 reads CASRGQLNTEAFF. The CDR3 DNA reads as TGTGCCAGCAGGGGACAGCTGAACACTGAAGCTTTCTTT.

The V gene is TRBV5-5, the J gene TRBJ1-1; the match to TRBD1 covers 8 bases. The CDR3 totals 15 residues. Germline CDR1 and CDR2: SGHKS and YYEKEE (reference sequence). Germline trimming cut 4 bases from V and 5 bases from J; bases unmatched to any gene: 10. DNA for the CDR3: TGTGCCAGCAGCCTGGGTGGCAGGGGGCTAACTGAAGCTTTCTTT. It yields the protein CASSLGGRGLTEAFF.

In regard to this clone: An end of the junction differs from the germline gene, which may be a read error. V usage is TRBV30 and J usage is TRBJ1-3; perhaps TRBD1 as D (5 bases). The germline CDR1 and CDR2 sequences are GTSNPN and SVGIG (reference sequence). The CDR3 spans 14 residues. The CDR3 region is CAWRPNRDLTPRNF. The CDR3 bases are TGTGCCTGGAGACCAAACCGGGACCTCACCCCTAGGAATTTT.

The V gene is TRBV19, the J gene TRBJ2-1; D is perhaps TRBD2 (5 bases). Germline-derived CDR1 and CDR2 are LNHDA and SQIVND (reference sequence). This CDR3 is built from 15 residues. Between the trimmed V and J ends, which lost 5 bases and 5 bases, there was a span of 16 bases. The CDR3 is CASSFPRGGHNEQFF. CDR3 nucleotides: TGTGCCAGTAGTTTCCCTCGGGGTGGCCACAATGAGCAGTTCTTC.

The rearrangement links TRBV5-6 to TRBJ2-3, with 11 bases lining up with TRBD2. The CDR3 loop spans 16 amino acids. Germline lookup yields CDR1 SGHDT and CDR2 YYEEEE. J gave up 4 bases and V 2 bases, and 6 bases lay outside the gene matches. CDR3 bases: TGTGCCAGCAGCTTTTTAGCGGGGGGGCTTTCAGATACGCAGTATTTT. Translated, it gives CASSFLAGGLSDTQYF.

The genes are TRBV27 and TRBJ2-6; tentative D call: TRBD2 (5 bases). The CDR3 covers 19 residues. Germline lookup yields CDR1 MNHEY and CDR2 SMNVEV (reference sequence). The ends were cut back, 6 bases at V and 0 bases at J, with 21 bases in the middle. CDR3 protein: CASRNEGRRPNSGANVLTF. In DNA form, the CDR3 reads TGTGCCAGCAGAAATGAAGGAAGGAGGCCAAACTCTGGGGCCAACGTCCTGACTTTC.

V usage is TRBV14 and J usage is TRBJ1-6; 10 nucleotides match TRBD1. The V gene end was trimmed by 4 bases and the J gene end by 2 bases; junction bases not matched to a gene: 2. The CDR3 sequence is 16 residues long. Germline CDR1 and CDR2: SGHDN and FVKESK. The CDR3 protein is CASSPTGGPYNSPLHF. CDR3 DNA sequence: TGTGCCAGCAGCCCGACAGGGGGCCCCTATAATTCACCCCTCCACTTT.